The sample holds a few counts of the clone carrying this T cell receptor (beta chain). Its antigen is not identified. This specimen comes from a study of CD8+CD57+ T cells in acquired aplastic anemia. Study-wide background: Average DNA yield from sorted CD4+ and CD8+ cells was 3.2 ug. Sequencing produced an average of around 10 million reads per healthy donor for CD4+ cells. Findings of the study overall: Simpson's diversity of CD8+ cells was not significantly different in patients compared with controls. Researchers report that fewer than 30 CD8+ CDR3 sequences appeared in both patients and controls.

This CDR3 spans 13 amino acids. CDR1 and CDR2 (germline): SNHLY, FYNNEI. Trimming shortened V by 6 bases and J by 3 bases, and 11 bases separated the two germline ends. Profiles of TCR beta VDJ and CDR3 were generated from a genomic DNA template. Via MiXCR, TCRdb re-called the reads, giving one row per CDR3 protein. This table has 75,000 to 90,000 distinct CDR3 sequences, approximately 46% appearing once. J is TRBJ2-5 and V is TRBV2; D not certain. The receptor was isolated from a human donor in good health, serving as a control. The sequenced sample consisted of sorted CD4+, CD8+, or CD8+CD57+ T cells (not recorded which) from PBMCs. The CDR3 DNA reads TGTGCCAGCAGCTTAAGGCGCGAAGAGACCCAGTACTTC. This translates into CASSLRREETQYF.